This is a list of T cell receptor beta chains from one sample in a study of cytomegalovirus exposure and HLA in healthy donors. The method was immunoSEQ multiplex PCR; TCRdb's version includes in-frame clones alone and lacks a portion of them. The sample consists of about 140,000 clones, roughly 62% of them appearing once. The sample consisted of PBMCs. Receptors originate from a man between 60 and 70 years old in good health and CMV-seronegative. CDR3s include the opening cysteine and the closing phenylalanine or tryptophan. The D gene is left open where the match is weak. Clone size is not always given. Where it is, it says once, few, many or a class for expanded clones.

TRBJ2-2,NA,NA,TRBV19,TGTGCCAGTAGTCCGACGCGGACCGGGGAGCTGTTTTTT,CASSPTRTGELFF
TRBJ1-1,NA,NA,TRBV6-1,TGTGCCAGCAGTATCAGGGTGGCCGGAGCTGAAGCTTTCTTT,CASSIRVAGAEAFF
TRBJ1-1,TRBD1,few,TRBV5-1,TGCGCCAGCAGCAGCGGGACAGGGAAGACTGAAGCTTTCTTT,CASSSGTGKTEAFF
TRBJ2-7,NA,NA,TRBV7-3,TGTGCCAGCAGCTTAAGCAGACAGGACTCCTACGAGCAGTACTTC,CASSLSRQDSYEQYF
TRBJ2-1,NA,NA,TRBV6-4,TGTGCCAGCAGTCTGTATGACAGTCTTCACAATGAGCAGTTCTTC,CASSLYDSLHNEQFF
TRBJ1-5,TRBD1,few,TRBV15,TGTGCCACCAGCAGACAAGGGGGCGGCAATCAGCCCCAGCATTTT,CATSRQGGGNQPQHF
TRBJ1-4,TRBD1,once,TRBV5-4,TGTGCCAGCAGCCCAGGGACAGGAGCTAATGAAAAACTGTTTTTT,CASSPGTGANEKLFF
TRBJ2-1,TRBD2,NA,TRBV5-4,TGTGCCAGCAGCTCACCACGGGGGGGGGATGATGAGCAGTTCTTC,CASSSPRGGDDEQFF
TRBJ2-5,TRBD2,NA,TRBV18,TGTGCCAGCTCCCCTCTAGCGGGGGGACTTCAAGAGACCCAGTACTTC,CASSPLAGGLQETQYF
TRBJ2-2,TRBD2,NA,TRBV29-1,TGCAGCGTTGCTGGGCAGCGGGAGGGCCAGGACGGGGAGCTGTTTTTT,CSVAGQREGQDGELFF
TRBJ1-1,NA,NA,TRBV6-6,TGTGCCAGTCTGCGGGTAGGCACTGAAGCTTTCTTT,CASLRVGTEAFF
TRBJ1-4,TRBD1,NA,TRBV4-2,TGTGCCAGCAGCCAAGGAACAGGGGGTGGTACGGATGAAAAACTGTTTTTT,CASSQGTGGGTDEKLFF
TRBJ1-2,TRBD1,NA,TRBV29-1,TGCAGCGTTGGCCTCGGTCAGGGGGACCCTACGAACTATGGCTACACCTTC,CSVGLGQGDPTNYGYTF
TRBJ2-7,NA,NA,TRBV5-1,TGCGCCAGCAGCTTGGCCGGCGGTTCCCCCTACGAGCAGTACTTC,CASSLAGGSPYEQYF
TRBJ2-5,TRBD1,NA,TRBV19,TGTGCCAGTAGTACTCGGACAGGGGAAGAGACCCAGTACTTC,CASSTRTGEETQYF
TRBJ1-3,TRBD1,NA,TRBV30,TGTGCCTACGACAGGGGGGACACCATATATTTT,CAYDRGDTIYF
TRBJ2-2,TRBD2,NA,TRBV29-1,TGCAGCGCCCGGCTAGCGGGAGTGTTCGGGGAGCTGTTTTTT,CSARLAGVFGELFF
TRBJ1-6,NA,NA,TRBV6-4,TGTGCCAGCAGTGACTCGAGGGTTTCACCCCTCCACTTT,CASSDSRVSPLHF
TRBJ1-4,TRBD1,NA,TRBV5-1,TGCGCCAGCAGCCTGGACAGGGCCCAGGAAAAACTGTTTTTT,CASSLDRAQEKLFF
TRBJ2-6,TRBD1,NA,TRBV5-1,TGCGCCAGCAGCCCGGGACAGGGGCTTGTAAGTCTCTCTGGGGCCAACGTCCTGACTTTC,CASSPGQGLVSLSGANVLTF
TRBJ1-6,TRBD1,NA,TRBV6-6,TGTGCCAGCAGCGCCACAGGGGCCTATAATTCACCCCTCCACTTT,CASSATGAYNSPLHF
TRBJ1-2,TRBD1,NA,TRBV18,TGTGCCAGCTCACCACGGGACAGAGCTAACTATGGCTACACCTTC,CASSPRDRANYGYTF
TRBJ1-1,TRBD1,NA,TRBV7-9,TGTGCCAGCAGCGCGCGGACAGGTTATGGGGCTGAAGCTTTCTTT,CASSARTGYGAEAFF
TRBJ2-7,TRBD1,once,TRBV5-1,TGCGCCAGCAGCTTGGGGGGGACAGGGAACGAGCAGTACTTC,CASSLGGTGNEQYF
TRBJ2-7,NA,NA,TRBV6-5,TGTGCCAGCAGTTACTCAGCAGGGCTAACCTACGAGCAGTACTTC,CASSYSAGLTYEQYF
TRBJ1-5,NA,NA,TRBV4-1,TGCGCCAGCAGCCAAGAACGGAACAGAAATCAGCCCCAGCATTTT,CASSQERNRNQPQHF
TRBJ2-3,NA,few,TRBV28,TGTGCCAGCAGTGTAACTAGACCCTATACGCAGTATTTT,CASSVTRPYTQYF
TRBJ1-1,NA,NA,TRBV18,TGTGCCAGCTCACCACTATTAGAGAACACTGAAGCTTTCTTT,CASSPLLENTEAFF
TRBJ1-2,NA,NA,TRBV2,TGTGCCACCGGCAGGCTGCCCTATGGCTACACCTTC,CATGRLPYGYTF
TRBJ2-3,NA,NA,TRBV5-6,TGTGCCAGCAGCCTCGTACGACAGAGCACAGATACGCAGTATTTT,CASSLVRQSTDTQYF
TRBJ2-1,NA,few,TRBV29-1,TGCAGCGTTAACGCAGGGGCCCCCCCCTACAATGAGCAGTTCTTC,CSVNAGAPPYNEQFF
TRBJ2-7,NA,NA,TRBV7-9,TGTGCCAGCAGCTTAGAGGGGGAATCTTCCACCTACGAGCAGTACTTC,CASSLEGESSTYEQYF
TRBJ2-7,NA,NA,TRBV15,TGTGCCACCAGCAGAGATAGTTACGAGCAGTACTTC,CATSRDSYEQYF
TRBJ2-5,NA,NA,TRBV5-1,TGCGCCAGCAGCTTGGCTGGACAGCGCCAAGAGACCCAGTACTTC,CASSLAGQRQETQYF
TRBJ2-2,NA,NA,TRBV5-6,TGTGCCAGCAGCTTGGATCCGACCGGGGAGCTGTTTTTT,CASSLDPTGELFF
TRBJ2-1,TRBD2,few,TRBV7-6,TGTGCCAGCAGCCCACTAACTAGCGGGAGTACGAATGAGCAGTTCTTC,CASSPLTSGSTNEQFF
TRBJ1-5,NA,NA,TRBV27,TGTGCCAGCAGTTTACGGGAAAATCAGCCCCAGCATTTT,CASSLRENQPQHF
TRBJ1-1,TRBD1,NA,TRBV28,TGTGCCAGCAGTAGCATGACAGGGGAAGGGGATATGGGAGCTTTCTTT,CASSSMTGEGDMGAFF
TRBJ2-3,NA,NA,TRBV11-3,TGTGCCAGCAGCCCTCAGAATCCAGATACGCAGTATTTT,CASSPQNPDTQYF
TRBJ1-1,TRBD1,NA,TRBV2,TGTGCCAGCAGTGAGCAGGGGGTGGGCACTGAAGCTTTCTTT,CASSEQGVGTEAFF
TRBJ2-7,NA,few,TRBV6-5,TGTGCCAGCAGTTATAATACAGGCGACCCCGTCTACGAGCAGTACTTC,CASSYNTGDPVYEQYF
TRBJ2-3,TRBD2,NA,TRBV5-1,TGCGCCAGCAGCTTGGGGGCTAGCGGGAGGTTAGATACGCAGTATTTT,CASSLGASGRLDTQYF
TRBJ2-7,NA,few,TRBV7-2,TGTGCCAGCAGCCCCGGACGGGACTACGAGCAGTACTTC,CASSPGRDYEQYF
TRBJ1-5,TRBD1,NA,TRBV19,TGTGCCAGTAGTACTGACAGGGGCAATCAGCCCCAGCATTTT,CASSTDRGNQPQHF
TRBJ2-7,TRBD1,NA,TRBV12-5,TGTGCTAGTGGTTCCGGGACAGGGGGCCTCTACGAGCAGTACTTC,CASGSGTGGLYEQYF
TRBJ2-3,TRBD2,once,TRBV4-2,TGTGCCAGCAGCCAAGAGTATTGGGGACTAGCGGGATCCGGGGATACGCAGTATTTT,CASSQEYWGLAGSGDTQYF
TRBJ1-1,NA,NA,TRBV28,TGTGCCGTCGACAGATCTTTTATTATGAACACTGAAGCTTTCTTT,CAVDRSFIMNTEAFF
TRBJ1-5,NA,few,TRBV28,TGTGCCAGCATTACCGACGGGAATCAGCCCCAGCATTTT,CASITDGNQPQHF
TRBJ1-5,TRBD1,NA,TRBV27,TGTGCCAGCAGGGGGGACAGGGAACACAATCAGCCCCAGCATTTT,CASRGDREHNQPQHF
TRBJ1-4,TRBD1,NA,TRBV4-2,TGTGCCAGCAGCCAAGACCCCCAGACAGGGGGCGCATTTGAAAAACTGTTTTTT,CASSQDPQTGGAFEKLFF
TRBJ2-7,NA,NA,TRBV13,TGTGCCAGCAGCTTTGTTACAGACTCCTACGAGCAGTACTTC,CASSFVTDSYEQYF
TRBJ1-2,NA,few,TRBV16,TGTGCCAGCAGCCAATCTCGGTGGGAGGGCTACACCTTC,CASSQSRWEGYTF
TRBJ1-1,NA,NA,TRBV6-1,TGTGCCAGCAGTGAATCGGGGGGCGCCGAGAACACTGAAGCTTTCTTT,CASSESGGAENTEAFF
TRBJ2-7,NA,NA,TRBV19,TGTGCCAGTAGTATAGGCGGCGGGTCCTACGAGCAGTACTTC,CASSIGGGSYEQYF
TRBJ2-5,NA,few,TRBV19,TGTGCCAGTAGTTTGGACCCAGGAGGCCAAGAGACCCAGTACTTC,CASSLDPGGQETQYF